The 13 T cell receptor beta chains given below trace back to one sample, sequenced in a study of neoadjuvant anti-PD-1 for oral cavity cancer listed by TCRdb under 2021. Receptor libraries were prepared by the immunoSEQ multiplex PCR assay. The clones in this table, taken by TCRdb from immuneACCESS, are in-frame only. Not every clone is retained; where verified, under half of the shortfall comes from an unresolved V gene, and the cause of the rest is unknown. The sample table records more than 6,500 clones; 70% of these occur just once. 2.5% to 3.5% of the sample is held by the ten biggest clonotypes. The sample's time point label, decoded: after neoadjuvant nivolumab, at surgical resection. Sequencing used PBMCs, obtained after nivolumab (anti-PD-1) treatment. Receptors originate from a person aged 40-85 years with oral cavity squamous cell carcinoma.

The V and J genes are TRBV6-4 and TRBJ2-3; D is unresolved. CDR1 is MRHNA and CDR2 is SNTAGT in the germline V gene. The V gene lost 0 bases and the J gene lost 7 bases, with 2 bases spanning the gap. The CDR3 has 11 residues. CDR3 amino acids: CASSDSYTQYF. The CDR3 DNA reads TGTGCCAGCAGTGACTCCTATACGCAGTATTTT.

This clone was recorded a few times. The CDR3 here is CACGFGEKLFF. CDR3 sequence (DNA): TGTGCCTGCGGCTTCGGGGAAAAACTGTTTTTT. The rearrangement joins TRBV30 to TRBJ1-4; D is uncertain. The germline CDR1 and CDR2 sequences are GTSNPN and SVGIG (reference sequence). The length of the CDR3 is 11 residues. With 6 bases removed from V and 8 bases from J, the gap between germline ends came to 10 bases. Variable domain in full (rest from reference TRBV30 and TRBJ1-4): SQTIHQWPATLVQPVGSPLSLECTVEGTSNPNLYWYRQAAGRGLQLLFYSVGIGQISSEVPQNLSASRPQDRQFILSSKKLLLSDSGFYLCACGFGEKLFFGSGTQLSVL.

The chain has TRBV7-2 and TRBJ2-4, with D tentatively TRBD2 (6 bases). CDR1 is SGHTA, CDR2 FQGNSA, per germline. The CDR3 contains 13 residues. V lost 6 bases and J lost 7, with 13 bases in between. For the CDR3, the DNA is TGTGCCAGCAGGGCGGGGTGGGGGAACATTCAGTACTTC. Its translation: CASRAGWGNIQYF.

A few counts support this clone. The genes are TRBV9 and TRBJ1-4; D possibly corresponds to TRBD1 (6 bases). The V gene lost 4 bases and the J gene lost 7 bases, with 17 bases spanning the gap. The V gene's germline CDR1 is SGDLS and CDR2 YYNGEE. This CDR3 is 15 amino acids long. The DNA for the CDR3 is TGTGCCAGCAGCACCCAACAGGGCGTCGGTGAAAAACTGTTTTTT. Translating gives CASSTQQGVGEKLFF.

This clone appeared a single time. The CDR3 sequence: CASSLAVTETPGYTF. In DNA, the CDR3 is TGTGCCAGCAGCTTAGCGGTAACAGAGACTCCGGGCTACACCTTC. The V gene is TRBV7-8, the J gene TRBJ1-2; the D is unclear. This CDR3 region has 15 residues. From germline, CDR1 is SGHVS and CDR2 FQNEAQ. The V gene lost 0 bases and the J gene lost 8 bases, with 16 bases spanning the gap.

The chain recombines TRBV19 with TRBJ1-5; perhaps TRBD1 as D (5 bases). The germline V gene has CDR1 LNHDA and CDR2 SQIVND (reference sequence). The CDR3 totals 13 residues. V lost 0 bases, J lost 11 bases, and 11 bases lay in between. CDR3 nucleotide sequence: TGTGCCAGTAGTATAGATGGGGCTGGAGCCCAGCATTTT. It encodes CASSIDGAGAQHF.

The rearrangement joins TRBV19 to TRBJ1-2; a weak D match, TRBD1 (6 bases). The CDR3 loop spans 16 amino acids. Germline lookup yields CDR1 LNHDA and CDR2 SQIVND (reference sequence). V gave up 5 bases and J gave up 7 bases, with 23 bases separating them. CDR3 coding DNA: TGTGCCAGTAGTTCCGGATTCCTACTGGGGGGCATTGGCTACACCTTC. It translates to CASSSGFLLGGIGYTF. Looking up the rest from reference TRBV19 and TRBJ1-2 gives the full variable domain: DGGITQSPKYLFRKEGQNVTLSCEQNLNHDAMYWYRQDPGQGLRLIYYSQIVNDFQKGDIAEGYSVSREKKESFPLTVTSAQKNPTAFYLCASSSGFLLGGIGYTFGSGTRLTVV.

J is TRBJ2-5 and V is TRBV7-9, with 9 bases identical to TRBD2. The germline gives CDR1 SEHNR, CDR2 FQNEAQ (reference sequence). This CDR3 is built from 16 residues. J gave up 2 bases and V 5 bases, and 9 bases lay outside the gene matches. The CDR3 DNA reads TGTGCCAGCAGCCCGCGGACTAGCGCAGTGCAAGAGACCCAGTACTTC. Translating it yields CASSPRTSAVQETQYF. The complete variable domain, with remaining parts taken from reference TRBV7-9 and TRBJ2-5, reads DTGVSQNPRHKITKRGQNVTFRCDPISEHNRLYWYRQTLGQGPEFLTYFQNEAQLEKSRLLSDRFSAERPKGSFSTLEIQRTEQGDSAMYLCASSPRTSAVQETQYFGPGTRLLVL.

CDR3 nucleotide sequence: TGTGCCAGCACGGACAGACCGAACACCGGGGAGCTGTTTTTT. This encodes CASTDRPNTGELFF. This chain joins TRBV18 and TRBJ2-2, with a weak D call TRBD1 (6 bases). Trimming took off 8 bases at V and 0 bases at J, with 10 bases between the two ends. The CDR3 has 14 amino acids. Germline V lookup: CDR1 KGHSH, CDR2 LQKENI.

The chain couples TRBV6-5 to TRBJ1-4; D not resolved. Trimming removed 2 bases from V and 5 bases from J, with 9 bases in between. The CDR3 totals 14 residues. CDR1 and CDR2 (germline): MNHEY, SVGAGI. The CDR3 DNA reads TGTGCCAGCAGTTACGCCCAGTACAATGAAAAACTGTTTTTT. It yields the protein CASSYAQYNEKLFF.

The chain uses TRBV11-2 and TRBJ1-5; no clear D gene. Trimming stripped 5 bases from V and 3 bases from J, with 8 bases between. The CDR3 runs to 13 residues. CDR1 and CDR2 (germline): SGHAT, FQNNGV. CDR3 DNA sequence: TGTGCCAGCAGCGCCGGGATCAATCAGCCCCAGCATTTT. This encodes CASSAGINQPQHF.

There are a few counts of this clone. This rearrangement joins TRBV5-1 to TRBJ2-5, with D perhaps assigned TRBD1 or TRBD2 (5 bases each). V dropped 6 bases and J dropped 5 bases, with 11 bases sitting between them. The CDR3 runs to 12 residues. The germline gives CDR1 SGHRS, CDR2 YFSETQ. CDR3 in amino acids: CASNSGLETQYF. CDR3 coding DNA: TGCGCCAGCAACTCGGGGCTGGAGACCCAGTACTTC.

In nucleotides, the CDR3 is TGTGCCAGCAGCCAAGCTTCCTCCCGGTCTTTCTACGAGCAGTACTTC. This gives the protein CASSQASSRSFYEQYF. This chain uses TRBV14 with TRBJ2-7; no firm D call. V gave up 1 base and J gave up 3 bases, with 16 bases separating them. This CDR3 has 16 amino acids. CDR1 is SGHDN, CDR2 FVKESK, per germline.